This is a list of T cell receptor beta chains from one sample in a study of T cells after yellow fever vaccination. MiXCR, applied by TCRdb to the 5' RACE reads, yields one record per CDR3 protein. The table records 110,000 or so distinct CDR3 sequences, about 7% of them present only once. The sequencing here drew on CD4+ T cells sorted from PBMCs, taken about 41 days after the first yellow fever vaccination. The receptors derive from a young man who received the YFV17D yellow fever vaccine. CDR3s include the opening cysteine and the closing phenylalanine or tryptophan. D genes are given only for firm matches. Clone size is not always given. Where it is, it says once, few, many or a class for expanded clones.

size,D,J,V,DNA,CDR3
many,TRBD1,TRBJ1-1,TRBV5-1,TGCGCCAGCAGCGTGGATGGGACAGGAGGTTCGGCTTTCTTT,CASSVDGTGGSAFF
many,NA,TRBJ2-7,TRBV7-2,TGTGCCAGCAGCCGATCCGGGACAAGAGATTCCTACGAGCAGTACTTC,CASSRSGTRDSYEQYF
many,TRBD1,TRBJ1-1,TRBV12-3/TRBV12-4,TGTGCCAGCAGGACCGGGACAGCAGCCACTGAAGCTTTCTTT,CASRTGTAATEAFF
few,TRBD1,TRBJ2-5,TRBV4-1,TGCGCCAGCAGCCAAGGGAAGGGCAGGACAGGGGCCCGTCAAGAGACCCAGTACTTC,CASSQGKGRTGARQETQYF
NA,NA,TRBJ2-2,TRBV20-1,TGCAGTGCTCAAGGGGACTTGATTAACACCGGGGAGCTGTTTTTT,CSAQGDLINTGELFF
many,TRBD2,TRBJ2-2,TRBV6-2/TRBV6-3,TGTGCCAGCATACTAGCGGGGAAATTTAGAACCGGGGAGCTGTTTTTT,CASILAGKFRTGELFF
many,NA,TRBJ1-5,TRBV12-3/TRBV12-4,TGTGCCAGCAGTTTTCACGGCTTCAATCAGCCCCAGCATTTT,CASSFHGFNQPQHF
many,TRBD2,TRBJ2-3,TRBV14,TGTGCCAGCAGCCAATGGGCTAGCGGTTACACAGATACGCAGTATTTT,CASSQWASGYTDTQYF
many,NA,TRBJ2-1,TRBV11-2,TGTGCCAGCAGCGTAGGAGGGACCCCCGTGGCGTTCTTC,CASSVGGTPVAFF
many,NA,TRBJ2-6,TRBV12-3/TRBV12-4,TGTGCCAGCGTCGATTGGGGGGCCAACGTCCTGACTTTC,CASVDWGANVLTF
many,TRBD2,TRBJ2-2,TRBV7-3,TGTGCCAGCAGCAATAGCGGGGAGAACACCGGGGAGCTGTTTTTT,CASSNSGENTGELFF
many,NA,TRBJ1-2,TRBV5-1,TGCGCCAGCAGCTTGCGGCAGGATAATGGCTACACCTTC,CASSLRQDNGYTF
many,NA,TRBJ1-6,TRBV28,TGTGCCAGCAGTTTCCGAAGTTCACCCCTCCACTTT,CASSFRSSPLHF
NA,NA,TRBJ1-2,TRBV3-1,TGTGCCAGCAGCTCGCGACATCCGGGGAACGATGGCTACACCTTC,CASSSRHPGNDGYTF
many,NA,TRBJ2-1,TRBV15,TGTGCCACCAGCAGGGACGGGTTCAGCGGCTCCTACAATGAGCAGTTCTTC,CATSRDGFSGSYNEQFF
many,TRBD1,TRBJ1-4,TRBV6-1,TGTGCCAGCAGTCCCGACAGGGAAACCGGAAAACTGTTTTTT,CASSPDRETGKLFF
few,NA,TRBJ2-1,TRBV6-5,TGTGCCAGCAGCTGGGTAACAGGGTATGAGCAGTTCTTC,CASSWVTGYEQFF
NA,NA,TRBJ2-1,TRBV6-2/TRBV6-3,TGTGCCAGCATCCTAACGGAAGGGTTAAACAATGAGCAGTTCTTC,CASILTEGLNNEQFF
many,TRBD2,TRBJ2-1,TRBV4-3,TGCGCCAGCAGCCAAGACATAGGGCGGGGGGGCATGTACGAGCAGTTCTTC,CASSQDIGRGGMYEQFF
many,NA,TRBJ2-4,TRBV5-7,TGTGCCAGGAGGGGTTTAGCCAAAAACATTCAGTACTTC,CARRGLAKNIQYF
NA,NA,TRBJ2-2,TRBV24-1,TGTGCCACCAGTGACCCATCGGACGGGGCCGGGGAGCTGTTTTTT,CATSDPSDGAGELFF
many,TRBD1,TRBJ2-3,TRBV11-3,TGTGCCAGCAGCTTGACAGGGGGCGATACGCAGTATTTT,CASSLTGGDTQYF
NA,TRBD1,TRBJ1-2,TRBV7-8,TGTGCCAGCAGCCCACCGGGACAGGGGGCCTATGGCTACACCTTC,CASSPPGQGAYGYTF
many,NA,TRBJ2-6,TRBV7-2,TGTGCCAGCAGCTTACGCCGCGGGCTCGGGGCCAACGTCCTGACTTTC,CASSLRRGLGANVLTF
many,NA,TRBJ2-5,TRBV20-1,TGCAGTGCCCCCGTGGAGGCCCAAGAGACCCAGTACTTC,CSAPVEAQETQYF
NA,TRBD1,TRBJ1-2,TRBV7-2,TGTGCCAGCAGCTTAAGGGACAGAAAATATGGCTACACCTTC,CASSLRDRKYGYTF
few,TRBD1,TRBJ1-3,TRBV6-5,TGTGCCAGCAGTTACACTTTTTCCCGGACAGGTGGAAACACCATATATTTT,CASSYTFSRTGGNTIYF
many,NA,TRBJ2-1,TRBV20-1,TGCAGTGCTAGAGATATAGAGGGGTATAATGAGCAGTTCTTC,CSARDIEGYNEQFF
NA,NA,TRBJ2-3,TRBV3-1,TGTGCCAGCAGCCAAGTTACCACAGATACGCAGTATTTT,CASSQVTTDTQYF
few,TRBD2,TRBJ2-3,TRBV5-6,TGTGCCAGCAGCTCGGCTAGCGGGGGGGCAGTAGATACGCAGTATTTT,CASSSASGGAVDTQYF
many,NA,TRBJ2-7,TRBV20-1,TGCAGTGCTAGAGATAGAAGACTCTCATGGGAGCAGTACTTC,CSARDRRLSWEQYF
many,TRBD1,TRBJ1-2,TRBV20-1,TGCAGTGCTAGAGATCCCAGGGGGTACTATGGCTACACCTTC,CSARDPRGYYGYTF
few,NA,TRBJ2-6,TRBV20-1,TGCAGTGCTAGAGGGGGGGGCAGGCATACCGAGGGAAGCTCTGCGGCCAACGTCCTGACTTTC,CSARGGGRHTEGSSAANVLTF
NA,NA,TRBJ1-6,TRBV6-2/TRBV6-3,TGTGCCAGCAGTTACTCGGTGCGTCTTGAGTCACCCCTCCACTTT,CASSYSVRLESPLHF
NA,NA,TRBJ1-3,TRBV12-3/TRBV12-4,TGTGCCAGCACCGCGGGAGGGGGTCTCTCTGGAAACACCATATATTTT,CASTAGGGLSGNTIYF
many,NA,TRBJ1-1,TRBV5-5,TGTGCCAGCAGCCGATTCTCACCGACGGTAATGAACACTGAAGCTTTCTTT,CASSRFSPTVMNTEAFF
NA,TRBD1,TRBJ1-1,TRBV6-2/TRBV6-3,TGTGCCAGCAGTTACGTAGGGGGGACAGGCGCTGAAGCTTTCTTT,CASSYVGGTGAEAFF
NA,NA,TRBJ2-1,TRBV11-2,TGTGCCAGCAGCTTAGATCGCTCAGAGCAGTTCTTC,CASSLDRSEQFF
many,NA,TRBJ2-1,TRBV7-2,TGTGCCAGCAGTCCGTACATGTACAATGAGCAGTTCTTC,CASSPYMYNEQFF
NA,NA,TRBJ2-3,TRBV29-1,TGCAGCGTTGGGCGGGATGGGGCAGATACGCAGTATTTT,CSVGRDGADTQYF
many,NA,TRBJ2-3,TRBV3-1,TGTGCCAGCAGCCCCCCCCCTACCAGGGGCACAGATACGCAGTATTTT,CASSPPPTRGTDTQYF
many,TRBD1,TRBJ2-2,TRBV5-1,TGCGCCAGCAGCCCCGGGACAGGGAGGGGGACCGGGGAGCTGTTTTTT,CASSPGTGRGTGELFF
many,TRBD1,TRBJ1-3,TRBV5-1,TGCGCCAGCAGCACGGGACAGATCAACTCTGGAAACACCATATATTTT,CASSTGQINSGNTIYF
many,TRBD1,TRBJ2-5,TRBV6-5,TGTGCCAGCAGTCCCCCGGGACAGGGACCTGAGACCCAGTACTTC,CASSPPGQGPETQYF
many,NA,TRBJ1-4,TRBV7-9,TGTGCCAGCAGCTTATTCGCTTTGGAGAATGAAAAACTGTTTTTT,CASSLFALENEKLFF
many,NA,TRBJ1-6,TRBV28,TGTGCCAGCAGCGGGAACTATAATTCACCCCTCCACTTT,CASSGNYNSPLHF
NA,NA,TRBJ2-2,TRBV30,TGTGCCTGGAGGTCAGGCCGGGAGCTGTTTTTT,CAWRSGRELFF
many,TRBD2,TRBJ2-5,TRBV7-8,TGTGCCAGCAGCTCTCGGACTAGCCGTGAGACCCAGTACTTC,CASSSRTSRETQYF
many,TRBD1,TRBJ2-3,TRBV5-6,TGTGCCAGCAGCTTGACCAGGGGGTACACAGATACGCAGTATTTT,CASSLTRGYTDTQYF
many,TRBD2,TRBJ2-1,TRBV6-1,TGTGCCAGCAGTGCGCAGGCGGGGGGGCCAAATGAGCAGTTCTTC,CASSAQAGGPNEQFF
few,TRBD2,TRBJ2-2,TRBV20-1,TGCTGTGCTAGAGGTCCTAGCGGGGGGGCCGGCACCGGGGAGCTGTTTTTT,CCARGPSGGAGTGELFF
many,NA,TRBJ1-6,TRBV4-1,TGCGCCAGCAGCCAAGAGAGCTCCTATAATTCACCCCTCCACTTT,CASSQESSYNSPLHF
many,NA,TRBJ2-5,TRBV5-1,TGCGCCAGCAGCTTGTACGGGACAGAGACCCAGTACTTC,CASSLYGTETQYF
many,TRBD2,TRBJ2-7,TRBV4-3,TGCGCCAGCAGCCTTACCAGGGCGGGGGGCCTCTGGGAGCAGTACTTC,CASSLTRAGGLWEQYF
many,NA,TRBJ2-7,TRBV25-1,TGTGCCAGCAGTGACCTTTACTACGAGCAGTACTTC,CASSDLYYEQYF